The present entry profiles one T cell receptor beta chain with its context. The data are from a study of technical replicates of blood from a few donors. Method: immunoSEQ multiplex PCR; TCRdb's copy keeps in-frame clones and lacks some. The data hold 75,000 to 90,000 clones, with 93% observed a single time. V was shortened by 3 bases and J by 5 bases, with 12 bases between the two germline ends. The V gene's germline CDR1 is MNHEY and CDR2 SMNVEV (reference sequence). There are 14 residues in the CDR3. The sequencing sample was made of T cells isolated from PBMCs. This TCR derives from a human donor in good health. This sequence joins TRBV27 and TRBJ2-3; weak D call: TRBD1 (5 bases). CDR3 DNA sequence: TGTGCCAGCAGTTTTCGGCAGGGCCTAGATACGCAGTATTTT. Its protein is CASSFRQGLDTQYF.